This paragraph covers one T cell receptor (beta chain) sequence. Antigen specificity is unknown. This entry is derived from a study of T-cell reconstitution after alpha-beta-depleted transplantation in children. Study-level results: From newly produced T cells came most of the T-cell counts and diversity one year after transplant. By about two months after transplant, alpha-beta T cells reportedly arose from several hundred graft clones that had expanded. The origin of high day-60 TCRbeta diversity in some patients lay in surviving recipient T cells and thymic progenitors.

Germline V gene sequence: CDR1 DFQATT, CDR2 SNEGSKA (reference sequence). The CDR3 totals 11 residues. V was trimmed by 1 base and J by 5 bases, leaving 4 bases between them. Preparation of the TCRbeta library involved a method that used unique molecular identifiers. Via MiXCR, TCRdb re-called the PCR reads, giving one row per CDR3 protein. The repertoire has more than 200,000 distinct CDR3 sequences, approximately 8.4% of them found once; the top ten carry roughly a third. The genes are TRBV20-1 and TRBJ2-3; D unclear. This material consisted of PBMCs, mostly from graft donor cells, taken 360 days after TCRalphabeta/CD19-depleted stem cell transplant. This receptor was identified in a male patient aged 2 to 10 who had a stem cell transplant for acute myeloid leukemia, so the T cells may come from the graft donor. Written as DNA, the CDR3 is TGCAGTGCTAGAGTAGTAGATACGCAGTATTTT. Amino acid sequence: CSARVVDTQYF.